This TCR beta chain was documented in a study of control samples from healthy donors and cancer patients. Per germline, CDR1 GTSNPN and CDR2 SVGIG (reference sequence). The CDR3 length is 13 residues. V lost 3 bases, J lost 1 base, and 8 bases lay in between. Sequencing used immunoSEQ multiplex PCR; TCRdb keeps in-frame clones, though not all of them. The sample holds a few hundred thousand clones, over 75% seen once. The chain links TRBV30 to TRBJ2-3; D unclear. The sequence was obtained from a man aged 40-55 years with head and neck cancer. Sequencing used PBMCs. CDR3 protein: CAWRAGRTDTQYF. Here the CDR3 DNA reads TGTGCCTGGAGAGCTGGACGCACAGATACGCAGTATTTT.